Below, one T cell receptor (beta chain) is given with its context. The sample originates from a study of blood T cell repertoires in COVID-19. Clones were sequenced by immunoSEQ multiplex PCR, and TCRdb holds only the in-frame ones, with some missing. The sample gives hundreds of thousands of clones, over 75% of which show up once; 0.9% to 1.2% is in the top ten. The CDR3 is made up of 11 amino acids. Trimming took off 4 bases at V and 6 bases at J, with 7 bases between the two ends. The germline V gene has CDR1 MDHEN and CDR2 SYDVKM. The chain has TRBV28 and TRBJ2-7; no clear D gene. Material: PBMCs or T cells enriched from blood (not recorded which). The TCR was taken from a man aged 30-40 years who had recovered from COVID-19. The CDR3 nucleotides read TGTGCCAGCAGTTCCCTGTCCGAGCAGTACTTC. Amino acid sequence: CASSSLSEQYF. The variable domain in full, completed from reference TRBV28 and TRBJ2-7, reads DVKVTQSSRYLVKRTGEKVFLECVQDMDHENMFWYRQDPGLGLRLIYFSYDVKMKEKGDIPEGYSVSREKKERFSLILESASTNQTSMYLCASSSLSEQYFGPGTRLTVT.